This TCR beta chain emerged from a study of cytomegalovirus exposure and HLA in healthy donors. Study observations and caveats: Most sequenced TCRs were rare (though some public TCRs occurred in many donors). Specific recognition of CMV antigens was confirmed in vitro for a few chains (all CMV-associated). Altogether, some 160 TCR beta chains were recorded as cytomegalovirus-associated.

CDR3 size: 15 residues. Trimming cost V 5 bases and J 3 bases; bases outside gene matches: 7. Germline CDR1 MNHNS, CDR2 SASEGT. Measured with immunoSEQ multiplex PCR; TCRdb has only the in-frame clones, and not every one. The table has 190,000 or so clones, roughly four fifths seen once. With respect to this clone: Antigen unknown.

The TCR comes from a woman younger than 35 in good health and CMV-seropositive. Material for sequencing was PBMCs. The V call is TRBV6-1, the J call TRBJ2-7; 10 nucleotides line up with TRBD2. This CDR3 is CASSLPAGGIYEQYF. CDR3 coding DNA: TGTGCCAGCAGTCTGCCAGCGGGGGGGATCTACGAGCAGTACTTC.